These T cell receptor beta chains were read from a single sample in a study of T cell responses to AZD1222 COVID-19 vaccine. TCRdb keeps only in-frame clones here, not all; method: immunoSEQ multiplex PCR. The sample gives some 200,000 clones, approximately 90% of which show up once; 1.7% is in the top ten. The sample consisted of peripheral blood, taken 28 days after the second AZD1222 dose. The receptors were gathered from an adult who received the AZD1222 COVID-19 vaccine. The conserved cysteine and the conserved F or W are not part of the CDR3 here. Part of the rows lack a size; the others show once, few, many or a class for expanded clones.

V: TRBV6-5; size: .; CDR3: ASSYRAGGRNQPQH
V: TRBV14; size: .; CDR3: ASSQAGTPNYGYT
V: TRBV25-1; size: .; CDR3: ASREGPHEQF
V: TRBV7-7; size: few; CDR3: ASSMTSGGFGTQY
V: TRBV19; size: .; CDR3: ASSIYSGVSNEKLF
V: TRBV29-1; size: .; CDR3: SVGGGGAEAF
V: TRBV2; size: .; CDR3: ASRGIRVSDGYT
V: TRBV6-1; size: .; CDR3: ASSDWGRETQY
V: TRBV18; size: .; CDR3: ASSPVRTGGAVYEQY
V: TRBV25-1; size: .; CDR3: ATYGPPEQY
V: TRBV5-4; size: .; CDR3: ASSPGSQETQY
V: TRBV30; size: .; CDR3: AWAGGLVYEQY
V: TRBV5-1; size: once; CDR3: ASSSLPGLGASEQF
V: TRBV29-1; size: .; CDR3: SVGRQGAKNIQY
V: TRBV9; size: .; CDR3: ASSVVGDSSEQY
V: TRBV18; size: .; CDR3: ASSPGSGANVLT
V: TRBV5-8; size: once; CDR3: ASNRDISGNTIY
V: TRBV24-1; size: few; CDR3: ATSDFSGSAETQY
V: TRBV27; size: .; CDR3: ASSLSGVIGAYEQY
V: TRBV19; size: .; CDR3: ASSPARDRQLLGQY
V: TRBV9; size: .; CDR3: ASSVELDTQY
V: TRBV28; size: .; CDR3: ASREAGRTYGYT
V: TRBV7-9; size: .; CDR3: ASSLETNTEAF
V: TRBV2; size: .; CDR3: ASSEAGTEYGYT
V: TRBV4-2; size: few; CDR3: ASSRLQGEGTEAF
V: TRBV5-5; size: .; CDR3: ASSLVPSYGYT
V: TRBV5-1; size: .; CDR3: ASSPGQMNTEAF
V: TRBV30; size: .; CDR3: ARKRPGPNYGYT
V: TRBV12-5; size: .; CDR3: ASLAGGQPQH
V: TRBV10-3; size: .; CDR3: ATLGGETQY
V: TRBV6-5; size: .; CDR3: ASIRTGREEQY
V: TRBV2; size: .; CDR3: ASSEGYSGGNTIY
V: TRBV10-3; size: .; CDR3: AIRGLAGGSSTDTQY
V: TRBV18; size: .; CDR3: ASSSGGGQPQH
V: TRBV14; size: .; CDR3: ASSHTWDDYGYT
V: TRBV6-5; size: once; CDR3: ASSRDRGGDTQY
V: TRBV1; size: .; CDR3: TSSRSEKGQPSGNTIY
V: TRBV18; size: .; CDR3: ASSPPVRTEAF
V: TRBV2; size: .; CDR3: ASKREGTDTGELF
V: TRBV5-4; size: once; CDR3: ASSWEGTTGELF
V: TRBV27; size: .; CDR3: ASSRSTPDSWDSGANVLT
V: TRBV6-5; size: .; CDR3: ASKGRGAQYNEQF
V: TRBV1; size: few; CDR3: TSSQVAGADTQY
V: TRBV6-2/TRBV6-3; size: .; CDR3: ASSGQGEWPEAF
V: TRBV19; size: .; CDR3: ASSILAGDDEQF
V: TRBV6-5; size: .; CDR3: ASKITSRQASGYT
V: TRBV2; size: .; CDR3: ASSEWIKGAQPQH
V: TRBV5-1; size: .; CDR3: ASSLGDRGPGANVLT
V: TRBV25-1; size: .; CDR3: ASRGQGQGNTIY
V: TRBV29-1; size: .; CDR3: SVEGWASGGFNEETQY
V: TRBV5-1; size: .; CDR3: ASSLAGDPSTQETQY
V: TRBV7-9; size: .; CDR3: ASSRTGITYGYT
V: TRBV19; size: .; CDR3: ASSMMVGVGNQPQH
V: TRBV19; size: .; CDR3: ASNGGGSIAGYEQF
V: TRBV4-1; size: once; CDR3: ASSQLGQGGGDEQF